The entry below describes one T cell receptor beta chain. The antigen is unknown. A single base separates this from a much larger clone, so it may be a read error. Next came a second PCR, run for roughly 6 to 11 cycles, which used a sample-barcoded 5' primer along with a J-beta primer mix. One entry per CDR3 protein, called by TCRdb with MiXCR from the 5' RACE reads. The table shows hundreds of thousands of distinct CDR3 sequences, with around 48% occurring only once. This entry comes from a study of blood T cells in healthy people across ages. Across the study: Per two T cells, about one barcoded beta molecule was captured through template switching. Study-wide results and limits: As naive T cell percentage varied, TCR beta diversity correlated strongly with it.

This CDR3 is built from 18 residues. Germline V lookup: CDR1 LGHNA, CDR2 YSLEER. The V and J ends lost 3 bases and 3 bases, in that order; junction bases with no gene match: 14. This sequence joins TRBV4-3 and TRBJ2-3, with TRBD2 identical over 8 bases. This sequence originates from a woman aged 60-75 years in good health. Sequencing was done on a sample of blood. CDR3 in amino acids: CASSHGSGGRLGTDTQYF. The CDR3 DNA sequence: TGCGCCAGCAGCCATGGCTCTGGCGGGAGGCTCGGGACAGATACGCAGTATTTT.